The sample holds many counts of the clone carrying this TCR beta chain. The CDR3 has 16 amino acids. Germline V gene sequence: CDR1 KGHSH, CDR2 LQKENI. Trimming removed 1 base from V and 3 bases from J; junction bases left unmatched: 5. The study left out patients who had uncontrolled infection, other autoimmune disease, pregnancy or lactation. Thyroid ultrasound and orbital computed tomography, with clinical symptoms and serum thyroxine and TRAb, informed diagnoses. Using 10 ml of fresh peripheral blood, PBMCs were prepared. The record originates from a study of T cells in Graves' hyperthyroidism and ophthalmopathy. Researchers amplified the TCR beta CDR3 regions from RNA transcripts. With the HTBI primer set, the TCR CDR3 went through a first round of RT-PCR. TCRdb re-derived calls from the multiplex PCR reads in MiXCR, one entry per CDR3 protein. Among around 350,000 distinct CDR3 sequences listed, roughly 14% were seen once.

Sequenced material: blood. This chain uses TRBV18 with TRBJ2-1, with TRBD2 matching over 8 bases. The receptor was derived from a woman aged 18-30 years with Graves' hyperthyroidism that later progressed to Graves' ophthalmopathy. The CDR3, as DNA: TGTGCCAGCTCACCACGGCCGAGCGGGAGCTACAATGAGCAGTTCTTC. As protein: CASSPRPSGSYNEQFF.